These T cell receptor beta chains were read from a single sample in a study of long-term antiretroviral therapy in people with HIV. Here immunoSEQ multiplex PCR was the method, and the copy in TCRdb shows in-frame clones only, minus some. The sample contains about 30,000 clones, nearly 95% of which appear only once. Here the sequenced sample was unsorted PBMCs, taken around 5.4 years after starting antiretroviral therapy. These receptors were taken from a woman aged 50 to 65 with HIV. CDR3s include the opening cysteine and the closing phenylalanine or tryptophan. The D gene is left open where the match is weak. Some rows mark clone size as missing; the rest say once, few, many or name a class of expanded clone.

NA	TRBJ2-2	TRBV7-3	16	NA	CASSLQGPTVPGELFF	TGTGCCAGCAGCCTCCAGGGTCCCACTGTGCCCGGGGAGCTGTTTTTT
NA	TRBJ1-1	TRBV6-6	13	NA	CASTVGLNTEAFF	TGTGCCAGCACGGTTGGGCTGAACACTGAAGCTTTCTTT
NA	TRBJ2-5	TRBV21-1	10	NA	CASSIETQYF	TGTGCCAGCAGCATAGAGACCCAGTACTTC
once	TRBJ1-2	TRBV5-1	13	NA	CASFGGGPYGYTF	TGCGCCAGCTTCGGGGGGGGGCCCTATGGCTACACCTTC
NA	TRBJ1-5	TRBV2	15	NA	CASSEGSYANQPQHF	TGTGCCAGCAGTGAGGGTTCCTACGCGAATCAGCCCCAGCATTTT
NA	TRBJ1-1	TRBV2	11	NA	CASRENTEAFF	TGTGCCAGCAGGGAGAACACTGAAGCTTTCTTT
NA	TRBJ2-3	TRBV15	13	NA	CATSREGTDTQYF	TGTGCCACCAGCAGAGAGGGCACAGATACGCAGTATTTT
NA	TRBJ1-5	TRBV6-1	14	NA	CASSGTVDNQPQHF	TGTGCCAGCAGTGGGACTGTAGACAATCAGCCCCAGCATTTT
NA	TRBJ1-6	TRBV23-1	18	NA	CASSHRPPLGRVDSPLHF	TGCGCCAGCAGTCACAGACCCCCCTTAGGCAGGGTTGATTCACCCCTCCACTTT
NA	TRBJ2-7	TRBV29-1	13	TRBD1	CSVEQGATYEQYF	TGCAGCGTTGAACAGGGGGCGACCTACGAGCAGTACTTC
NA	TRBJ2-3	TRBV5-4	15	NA	CASSLGRGTVNTQYF	TGTGCCAGCAGCTTGGGCCGGGGGACAGTGAATACGCAGTATTTT
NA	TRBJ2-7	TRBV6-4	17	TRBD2	CAPRGTEEAGGYYEQYF	TGTGCCCCAAGAGGCACAGAAGAAGCGGGGGGGTACTACGAGCAGTACTTC
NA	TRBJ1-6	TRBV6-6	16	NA	CASSLERYSYNSPLHF	TGTGCCAGCAGCCTCGAGAGGTATTCCTATAATTCACCCCTCCACTTT
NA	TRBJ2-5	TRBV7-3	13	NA	CASSLTGGETQYF	TGTGCCAGCAGCTTAACAGGAGGAGAGACCCAGTACTTC
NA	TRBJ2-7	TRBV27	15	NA	CASSTRSGSLGEQYF	TGTGCCAGCAGTACCAGGTCCGGGTCCCTCGGGGAGCAGTACTTC
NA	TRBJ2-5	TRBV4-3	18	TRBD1	CASSQGARGKSYQETQYF	TGCGCCAGCAGCCAAGGGGCCAGGGGGAAATCTTACCAAGAGACCCAGTACTTC
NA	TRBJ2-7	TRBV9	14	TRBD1	CASSPRRQGHEQYF	TGTGCCAGCAGCCCGAGGCGACAGGGCCACGAGCAGTACTTC
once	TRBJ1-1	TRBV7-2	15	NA	CASSLSPGGGTEAFF	TGTGCCAGCAGCTTATCCCCGGGGGGGGGCACTGAAGCTTTCTTT
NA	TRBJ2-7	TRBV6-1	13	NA	CASSEDSLRKQYF	TGTGCCAGCAGTGAGGACTCTTTAAGGAAGCAGTACTTC
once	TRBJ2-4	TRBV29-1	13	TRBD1	CSVGGQGVYIQYF	TGCAGCGTGGGGGGACAGGGCGTATACATTCAGTACTTC
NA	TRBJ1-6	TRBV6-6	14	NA	CASSPGERHSPLHF	TGTGCCAGCAGCCCCGGGGAGAGGCACTCACCCCTCCACTTT
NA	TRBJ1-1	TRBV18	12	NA	CASSPLKAEAFF	TGTGCCAGCTCACCTCTCAAGGCTGAAGCTTTCTTT
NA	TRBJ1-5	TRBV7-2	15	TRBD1	CASSLATGGNQPQHF	TGTGCCAGCAGCTTAGCGACAGGGGGCAATCAGCCCCAGCATTTT
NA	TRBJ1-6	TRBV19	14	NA	CASSINGDDSPLHF	TGTGCCAGTAGTATCAACGGGGATGATTCACCCCTCCACTTT
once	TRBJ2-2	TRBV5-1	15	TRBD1	CASSFGTDNTGELFF	TGCGCCAGCAGCTTTGGGACAGATAACACCGGGGAGCTGTTTTTT
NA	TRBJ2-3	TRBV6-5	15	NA	CASSYGGSRTDTQYF	TGTGCCAGCAGTTACGGTGGCTCCCGGACAGATACGCAGTATTTT
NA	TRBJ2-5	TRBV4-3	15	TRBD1	CASSQERQGQETQYF	TGCGCCAGCAGCCAAGAGAGACAGGGCCAAGAGACCCAGTACTTC
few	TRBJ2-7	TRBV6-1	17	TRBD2	CASSATPGLAGAYEQYF	TGTGCCAGCAGTGCCACCCCGGGACTAGCGGGGGCCTACGAGCAGTACTTC
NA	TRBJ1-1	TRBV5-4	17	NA	CASSRGLGGTMNTEAFF	TGTGCCAGCAGCCGGGGCCTGGGGGGGACTATGAACACTGAAGCTTTCTTT
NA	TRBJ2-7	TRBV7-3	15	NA	CASSLAKGSSYEQYF	TGTGCCAGCAGCCTGGCCAAGGGGAGCTCCTACGAGCAGTACTTC
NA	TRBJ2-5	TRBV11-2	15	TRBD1	CASSLVRQGGETQYF	TGTGCCAGCAGCTTAGTAAGACAGGGTGGAGAGACCCAGTACTTC
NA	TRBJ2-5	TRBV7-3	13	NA	CASSSSSEETQYF	TGTGCCAGCAGCTCCTCTAGCGAAGAGACCCAGTACTTC
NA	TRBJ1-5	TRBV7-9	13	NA	CASSLVGGQPQHF	TGTGCCAGCAGCTTAGTGGGAGGCCAGCCCCAGCATTTT
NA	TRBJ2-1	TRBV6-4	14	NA	CASSPGTFYNEQFF	TGTGCCAGCAGTCCCGGGACATTCTACAATGAGCAGTTCTTC
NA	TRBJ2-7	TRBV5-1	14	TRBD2	CASSLGGGGFEQYF	TGCGCCAGCAGCTTGGGCGGGGGGGGTTTCGAGCAGTACTTC
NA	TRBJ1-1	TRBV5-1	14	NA	CASSESGGGTEAFF	TGCGCCAGCAGTGAAAGCGGGGGGGGCACTGAAGCTTTCTTT
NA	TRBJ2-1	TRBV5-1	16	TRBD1	CASSPGQGLGWNEQFF	TGCGCCAGCAGCCCGGGACAGGGGTTGGGTTGGAATGAGCAGTTCTTC
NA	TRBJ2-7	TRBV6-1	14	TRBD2	CASSAGTRAYEQYF	TGTGCCAGCAGTGCCGGGACTAGAGCCTACGAGCAGTACTTC
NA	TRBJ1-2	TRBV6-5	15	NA	CASSSTGTGYYGYTF	TGTGCCAGCAGTTCCACAGGGACGGGATACTATGGCTACACCTTC
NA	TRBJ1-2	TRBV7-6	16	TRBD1	CASSLDTGTGYDGYTF	TGTGCCAGCAGCTTAGATACCGGGACAGGGTACGATGGCTACACCTTC
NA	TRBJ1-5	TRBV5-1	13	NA	CASSYGDNQPQHF	TGCGCCAGCAGCTACGGGGACAATCAGCCCCAGCATTTT
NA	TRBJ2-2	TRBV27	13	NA	CASSWDLAGELFF	TGTGCCAGCAGCTGGGACCTCGCCGGGGAGCTGTTTTTT
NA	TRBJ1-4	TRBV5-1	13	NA	CASSRTTNEKLFF	TGCGCCAGCAGTCGCACAACTAATGAAAAACTGTTTTTT
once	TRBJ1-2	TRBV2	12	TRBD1	CASTGQGYGYTF	TGTGCCAGCACCGGACAGGGCTATGGCTACACCTTC
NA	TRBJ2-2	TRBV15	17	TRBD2	CATSRGRLAGANGELFF	TGTGCCACCAGCAGAGGGAGACTAGCGGGGGCCAACGGGGAGCTGTTTTTT
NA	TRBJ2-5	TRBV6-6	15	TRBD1	CASRPGTAAGETQYF	TGTGCCAGCAGGCCCGGGACAGCCGCCGGTGAGACCCAGTACTTC
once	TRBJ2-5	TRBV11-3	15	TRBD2	CASSQGTSGVETQYF	TGTGCCAGCAGCCAAGGGACTAGCGGGGTGGAGACCCAGTACTTC
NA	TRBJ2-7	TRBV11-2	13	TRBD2	CASRLAGGQGQYF	TGTGCCAGCCGCCTAGCGGGGGGGCAAGGGCAGTACTTC
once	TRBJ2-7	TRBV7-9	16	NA	CASSPPTGRNSYEQYF	TGTGCCAGCAGCCCGCCGACGGGACGGAACTCCTACGAGCAGTACTTC
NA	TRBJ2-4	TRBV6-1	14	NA	CASRHEAVQNIQYF	TGTGCCAGCAGACACGAGGCGGTTCAGAACATTCAGTACTTC
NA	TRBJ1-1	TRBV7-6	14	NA	CASSLKAISTEAFF	TGTGCCAGCAGCTTAAAGGCCATTAGCACTGAAGCTTTCTTT
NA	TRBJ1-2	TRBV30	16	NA	CAWSPPGSRSYYGYTF	TGTGCCTGGAGTCCCCCCGGGAGCCGGTCTTACTATGGCTACACCTTC
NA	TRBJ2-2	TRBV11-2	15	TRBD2	CASSLAGLASGELFF	TGTGCCAGCAGCTTAGCCGGACTAGCGTCCGGGGAGCTGTTTTTT